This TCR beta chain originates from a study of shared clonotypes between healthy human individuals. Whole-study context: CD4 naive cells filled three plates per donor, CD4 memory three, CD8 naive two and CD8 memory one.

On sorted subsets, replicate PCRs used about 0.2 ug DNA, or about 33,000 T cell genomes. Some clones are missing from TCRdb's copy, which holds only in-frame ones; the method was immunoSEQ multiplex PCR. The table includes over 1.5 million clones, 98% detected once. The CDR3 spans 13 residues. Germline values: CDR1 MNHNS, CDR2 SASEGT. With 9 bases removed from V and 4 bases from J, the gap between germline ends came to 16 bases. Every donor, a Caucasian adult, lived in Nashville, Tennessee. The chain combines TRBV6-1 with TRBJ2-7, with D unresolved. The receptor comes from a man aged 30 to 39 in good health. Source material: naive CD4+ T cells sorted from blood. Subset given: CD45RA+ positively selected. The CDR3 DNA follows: TGTGCCAGTAGGACGCCCACCCTATACGAGCAGTACTTC. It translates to CASRTPTLYEQYF.